The rows below give T cell receptor beta chains drawn from one sample of a study of cytomegalovirus exposure and HLA in healthy donors. The method was immunoSEQ multiplex PCR; TCRdb's version includes in-frame clones alone and lacks a portion of them. The sample lists about 79,000 clones; 60% to 80% were seen once. The sequenced sample consisted of PBMCs. These receptors were taken from a man aged 60-69 years in good health and CMV-seronegative. Each CDR3 is given with its conserved first and last residue. Fields, in order: J gene, D gene, V gene, clone size, CDR3 protein, CDR3 DNA. D genes are given only for firm matches. The size field is filled for only some rows; it gives once, few, many or a size class.

TRBJ2-7	TRBD1	TRBV29-1	.	CSVRRQGISSYEQYF	TGCAGCGTTCGTCGACAGGGGATTAGCTCCTACGAGCAGTACTTC
TRBJ1-2	TRBD1	TRBV2	.	CASSSGQDNYGYTF	TGTGCCAGCAGCTCGGGACAGGATAACTATGGCTACACCTTC
TRBJ2-3	TRBD1	TRBV13	.	CASSAGQGGTDTQYF	TGTGCCAGCAGCGCCGGACAGGGGGGCACAGATACGCAGTATTTT
TRBJ2-7	TRBD1	TRBV2	.	CASSPDRGRDEQYF	TGTGCCAGCAGCCCGGACAGGGGGCGCGACGAGCAGTACTTC
TRBJ1-4	.	TRBV10-3	once	CAISGIEGGDEKLFF	TGTGCCATCAGTGGAATTGAGGGTGGGGATGAAAAACTGTTTTTT
TRBJ2-7	TRBD1	TRBV10-1	.	CASSESGTGGFEQYF	TGCGCCAGCAGTGAGTCCGGGACAGGGGGGTTCGAGCAGTACTTC
TRBJ2-3	.	TRBV29-1	.	CSVRTSTDTQYF	TGCAGCGTTCGCACTAGCACAGATACGCAGTATTTT
TRBJ1-3	.	TRBV9	.	CASSVASGAGSGNTIYF	TGTGCCAGCAGCGTAGCAAGCGGGGCAGGCTCTGGAAACACCATATATTTT
TRBJ2-3	TRBD2	TRBV29-1	once	CSAPDRGRAGDTQYF	TGCAGCGCTCCGGACCGCGGGAGGGCCGGAGATACGCAGTATTTT
TRBJ1-5	TRBD1	TRBV28	.	CASSETGGNQPQHF	TGTGCCAGCAGTGAGACAGGGGGCAATCAGCCCCAGCATTTT
TRBJ2-1	.	TRBV18	.	CASSPRQSSYNEQFF	TGTGCCAGCTCACCAAGACAGAGCTCCTACAATGAGCAGTTCTTC
TRBJ2-3	TRBD1	TRBV19	.	CASSKQGGTDTQYF	TGTGCCAGTAGTAAACAGGGGGGCACAGATACGCAGTATTTT
TRBJ2-7	.	TRBV5-5	.	CASSLNLPEEYF	TGTGCCAGCAGCTTGAACCTGCCTGAGGAGTACTTC
TRBJ1-4	.	TRBV4-3	.	CASSQERDATNEKLFF	TGCGCCAGCAGCCAAGAGCGCGATGCAACTAATGAAAAACTGTTTTTT
TRBJ1-2	TRBD1	TRBV6-5	.	CASRQRQGNNYGYTF	TGTGCCAGCAGGCAAAGACAGGGAAATAACTATGGCTACACCTTC
TRBJ2-7	TRBD2	TRBV4-3	.	CASSQDIAGVSYEQYF	TGCGCCAGCAGCCAAGACATAGCGGGGGTCTCCTACGAGCAGTACTTC
TRBJ1-1	TRBD1	TRBV7-8	.	CASSWDSLMNTEAFF	TGTGCCAGCAGCTGGGACAGCTTAATGAACACTGAAGCTTTCTTT
TRBJ2-2	TRBD1	TRBV7-2	.	CASSPGQANTGELFF	TGTGCCAGCAGCCCGGGACAGGCCAACACCGGGGAGCTGTTTTTT
TRBJ2-1	TRBD1	TRBV5-6	.	CASSLGPTRGTRSYNEQFF	TGTGCCAGCAGCTTGGGTCCTACCAGGGGGACCCGCTCCTACAATGAGCAGTTCTTC
TRBJ1-1	.	TRBV6-5	few	CASRMDSSNTEAFF	TGTGCCAGCAGAATGGACAGCTCGAACACTGAAGCTTTCTTT
TRBJ2-7	.	TRBV6-5	.	CASRGVGSNYEQYF	TGTGCCAGCCGGGGAGTGGGCAGTAACTACGAGCAGTACTTC
TRBJ1-5	.	TRBV6-6	once	CASSYTRTGNQPQHF	TGTGCCAGCAGTTACACCCGGACAGGCAATCAGCCCCAGCATTTT
TRBJ1-3	.	TRBV29-1	.	CSVFFSSGNTIYF	TGCAGCGTTTTTTTCAGCTCTGGAAACACCATATATTTT
TRBJ1-1	TRBD1	TRBV6-4	.	CASSDWGQENTEAFF	TGTGCCAGCAGTGATTGGGGACAGGAGAACACTGAAGCTTTCTTT
TRBJ2-3	TRBD1	TRBV4-1	.	CASSQPRQGGTDTQYF	TGCGCCAGCAGCCAACCGAGACAGGGCGGGACAGATACGCAGTATTTT
TRBJ1-1	TRBD1	TRBV19	.	CASSKDRVNTEAFF	TGTGCCAGTAGTAAGGACAGGGTGAACACTGAAGCTTTCTTT